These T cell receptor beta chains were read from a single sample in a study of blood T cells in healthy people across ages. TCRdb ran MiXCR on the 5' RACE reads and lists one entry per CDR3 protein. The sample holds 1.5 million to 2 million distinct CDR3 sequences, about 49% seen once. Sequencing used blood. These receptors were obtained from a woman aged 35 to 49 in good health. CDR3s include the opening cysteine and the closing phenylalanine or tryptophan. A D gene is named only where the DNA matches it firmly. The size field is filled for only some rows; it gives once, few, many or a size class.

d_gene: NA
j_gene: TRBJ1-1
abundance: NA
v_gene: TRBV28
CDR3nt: TGTACCAGCAGTTTTCCCGGGAGCGTTGAAGCTTTCTTT
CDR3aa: CTSSFPGSVEAFF

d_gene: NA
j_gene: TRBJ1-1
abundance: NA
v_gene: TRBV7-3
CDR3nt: TGTGCCAGCAGAATGGGAGGGGCCAACACTGAAGCTTTCTTT
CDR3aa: CASRMGGANTEAFF

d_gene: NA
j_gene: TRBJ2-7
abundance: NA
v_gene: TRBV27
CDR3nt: TGTGCCAGCAGTTTATCGGTCGCTGTCTACGAGCAGTACTTC
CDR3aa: CASSLSVAVYEQYF

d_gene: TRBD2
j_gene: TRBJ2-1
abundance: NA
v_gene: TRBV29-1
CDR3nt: TGCAGCGCCCCGACTAGCGGGGTGAGCTCCTACAATGAGCAGTTCTTC
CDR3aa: CSAPTSGVSSYNEQFF

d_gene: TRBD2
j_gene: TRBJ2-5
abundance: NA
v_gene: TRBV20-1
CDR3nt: TGCAGTGCTGTTGTAGCGGGGGGGCGAGAGACCCAGTACTTC
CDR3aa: CSAVVAGGRETQYF

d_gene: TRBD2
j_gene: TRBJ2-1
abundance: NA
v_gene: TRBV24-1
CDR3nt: TGTGCCACCAGCACTAGCGGGGGGGTCGGTGAGCAGTTCTTC
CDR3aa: CATSTSGGVGEQFF

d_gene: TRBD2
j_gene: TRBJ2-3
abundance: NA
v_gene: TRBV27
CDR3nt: TGTGCCAGCTGTGGGCGTCTAGCGGGCCCCACAGATACGCAGTATTTT
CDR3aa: CASCGRLAGPTDTQYF

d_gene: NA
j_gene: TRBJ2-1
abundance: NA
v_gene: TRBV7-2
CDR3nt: TGTGCCAGCAGGGTGGCAGGTGGGACCAATGAGCAGTTCTTC
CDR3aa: CASRVAGGTNEQFF

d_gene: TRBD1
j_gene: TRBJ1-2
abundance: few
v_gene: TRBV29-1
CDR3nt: TGCAGCGTCGTGGATGGGACAGGGGAAGGTCCGGACTATGGTTACACCTTC
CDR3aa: CSVVDGTGEGPDYGYTF

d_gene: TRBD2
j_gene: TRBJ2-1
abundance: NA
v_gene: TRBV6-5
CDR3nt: TGTGCCAGCAGTTACACCGGGACTAAAACCGGCAATGAGCAGTTCTTC
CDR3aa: CASSYTGTKTGNEQFF